This T cell receptor (beta chain) was documented in a study of T cell responses to AZD1222 COVID-19 vaccine. As concerns this clone: The antigen is undetermined.

The CDR3 has 13 amino acids. Per the germline V gene, CDR1 is SGHTA and CDR2 is FQGTGA. Trimming at V came to 5 bases and at J to 4 bases, leaving 3 bases not matched to a gene. General study findings and limits: Vaccine-related CD4 TCRs covered spike, predominating at 160-218 and 743-854. Among those given AZD1222, only five or six were seropositive at baseline.

TCRdb's copy holds only in-frame clones and misses some; the assay was immunoSEQ multiplex PCR. The sample carries fewer than 120,000 clones, about 90% recorded once. Sequencing was performed on peripheral blood, taken on day 0 of AZD1222 vaccination. The sequence derives from an adult in good health. The chain joins TRBV7-3 to TRBJ1-2; 8 bases agree with TRBD1. CDR3 nucleotide sequence: TGTGCCAGCAGCCAGGACAGGGTCTATGGCTACACCTTC. Protein: CASSQDRVYGYTF.